This T cell receptor (beta chain) was obtained from a study of cytomegalovirus exposure and HLA in healthy donors. PCR involved 60 Vbeta and 13 Jbeta primers. The assay was immunoSEQ multiplex PCR, and TCRdb's table has in-frame clones only and misses some. This table holds about 140,000 clones, about 76% found once. The study's findings and limits: Roughly even sequencing depth across donors was the assumption behind the presence/absence analyses. For most TCR beta V segments, an earlier analysis put the productive rate at about 90% or about 30% of the time. The study had only CMV serostatus as immune exposure information. Most likely, a cluster of highly shared sequence variants arose as a sequencing artifact.

Details on this clone: Its antigen remains unidentified.

The CDR3 totals 12 residues. Germline V lookup: CDR1 SGHTA, CDR2 FQGTGA. Trimming pared 2 bases from V and 6 bases from J, leaving 8 bases between. The chain has TRBV7-3 and TRBJ2-7; possible D gene TRBD2, 5 bases. The clonotype was recovered from a man between 18 and 29 years old in good health and CMV-seronegative. The sample taken for sequencing was PBMCs. CDR3 protein: CASSLLEGEQYF. For the CDR3, the DNA is TGTGCCAGCAGCTTATTAGAGGGCGAGCAGTACTTC. Drawing the rest from reference TRBV7-3 and TRBJ2-7, the complete variable domain is GAGVSQTPSNKVTEKGKYVELRCDPISGHTALYWYRQSLGQGPEFLIYFQGTGAADDSGLPNDRFFAVRPEGSVSTLKIQRTERGDSAVYLCASSLLEGEQYFGPGTRLTVT.